This is a list of T cell receptor beta chains from one sample in a study of radiotherapy plus CTLA-4 blockade in lung cancer. The repertoire was sequenced with immunoSEQ multiplex PCR; TCRdb's copy has only in-frame clones and lacks some. The sample comprises 9,500 to 15,000 clones, 84% of which are singletons, and roughly 29% rests with the top ten. This specimen was peripheral blood, taken from a patient treated with radiotherapy plus ipilimumab. The receptors were gathered from a human donor with non-small cell lung cancer that progressed on radiotherapy plus ipilimumab. CDR3s include the opening cysteine and the closing phenylalanine or tryptophan. A D gene is named only where the DNA matches it firmly. Clone size is not always given. Where it is, it says once, few, many or a class for expanded clones.

V,size,J,D,CDR3,DNA
TRBV18,-,TRBJ1-3,-,CASSPTYGNSGNTIYF,TGTGCCAGCTCACCAACCTACGGAAACTCTGGAAACACCATATATTTT
TRBV10-2,-,TRBJ1-2,TRBD1,CASSPVQGRGYTF,TGCGCCAGCAGCCCGGTACAGGGGCGTGGCTACACCTTC
TRBV27,-,TRBJ1-1,-,CASRAGLENTEAFF,TGTGCCAGCAGAGCAGGGTTGGAGAACACTGAAGCTTTCTTT
TRBV19,-,TRBJ1-2,-,CASSIATTDGYTF,TGTGCCAGTAGTATCGCCACTACGGATGGCTACACCTTC
TRBV2,-,TRBJ1-4,-,CATMGLSNEKLFF,TGTGCCACTATGGGGCTGTCTAATGAAAAACTGTTTTTT
TRBV10-3,-,TRBJ1-1,-,CAISDWGSDTEAFF,TGTGCCATCAGTGATTGGGGGTCGGACACTGAAGCTTTCTTT
TRBV30,-,TRBJ2-6,-,CAWAVLRYKQSRANVLTF,TGTGCCTGGGCTGTGTTGCGTTATAAACAAAGTCGGGCCAACGTCCTGACTTTC
TRBV14,-,TRBJ1-6,TRBD1,CASSHRTGGWNSPLHF,TGTGCCAGCAGCCACAGGACAGGGGGCTGGAATTCACCCCTCCACTTT
TRBV13,-,TRBJ1-6,-,CASSSDRENSPLHF,TGTGCCAGCAGCTCGGATAGAGAGAATTCACCCCTCCACTTT
TRBV4-3,-,TRBJ2-5,-,CASSQVPGIFGETQYF,TGCGCCAGCAGCCAAGTCCCAGGGATATTCGGGGAGACCCAGTACTTC
TRBV7-9,-,TRBJ1-2,-,CASSIEFYGYTF,TGTGCCAGCAGTATTGAGTTCTATGGCTACACCTTC
TRBV13,-,TRBJ2-7,TRBD2,CASSTTSGASYEQYF,TGTGCCAGCAGCACCACTAGCGGGGCCTCCTACGAGCAGTACTTC
TRBV6-1,-,TRBJ1-2,-,CASSETGLKYRGYTF,TGTGCCAGCAGTGAAACAGGGCTTAAGTATCGGGGCTACACCTTC
TRBV11-2,-,TRBJ1-3,-,CASSLAGRYLDSGNTIYF,TGTGCCAGCAGCTTAGCTGGACGGTATCTGGACTCTGGAAACACCATATATTTT
TRBV29-1,-,TRBJ2-1,-,CRVLGGGLNEQFF,TGCCGCGTTCTGGGGGGGGGCCTCAATGAGCAGTTCTTC
TRBV5-8,once,TRBJ2-7,TRBD2,CASGLAGYEQYF,TGTGCCAGCGGACTAGCGGGCTACGAGCAGTACTTC
TRBV6-1,-,TRBJ1-2,-,CASSEGRNYGYTF,TGTGCCAGCAGTGAAGGCAGGAACTATGGCTACACCTTC
TRBV27,-,TRBJ2-1,TRBD2,CASTAGGFEQFF,TGTGCCAGCACAGCGGGGGGATTTGAGCAGTTCTTC
TRBV5-1,-,TRBJ1-1,TRBD1,CASSTQTGRTEAFF,TGCGCCAGCAGCACTCAGACAGGGCGCACTGAAGCTTTCTTT
TRBV5-1,-,TRBJ1-4,TRBD1,CASRKTGTENEKLFF,TGCGCCAGCAGAAAAACCGGGACAGAGAATGAAAAACTGTTTTTT
TRBV2,-,TRBJ2-1,-,CASSERGGYNEQFF,TGTGCCAGCAGTGAAAGGGGCGGATACAATGAGCAGTTCTTC
TRBV9,-,TRBJ2-3,-,CASSVATGTDTQYF,TGTGCCAGCAGCGTAGCTACCGGGACAGATACGCAGTATTTT
TRBV5-8,-,TRBJ2-3,-,CASSLDSLITDTQYF,TGTGCCAGCAGCTTGGACTCCCTAATCACAGATACGCAGTATTTT
TRBV29-1,-,TRBJ2-1,-,CSVAGDTNYNEQFF,TGCAGCGTTGCGGGGGACACTAACTACAATGAGCAGTTCTTC
TRBV5-4,-,TRBJ2-5,-,CASSSDVQTQYF,TGTGCCAGCAGCTCGGACGTTCAAACCCAGTACTTC
TRBV2,-,TRBJ1-2,-,CASSVGLGVNYGYTF,TGTGCCAGCAGTGTCGGGCTAGGAGTTAACTATGGCTACACCTTC
TRBV7-9,-,TRBJ1-1,TRBD1,CASSNSAQGARKNTEAFF,TGTGCCAGCAGCAACAGTGCCCAGGGGGCCCGGAAGAACACTGAAGCTTTCTTT
TRBV5-6,-,TRBJ1-4,TRBD1,CASSGGDRTKEEKLFF,TGTGCCAGCAGCGGGGGGGACAGGACGAAGGAGGAAAAACTGTTTTTT
TRBV10-1,-,TRBJ2-3,TRBD2,CASAPGTSANTDTQYF,TGCGCCAGCGCTCCCGGGACTAGCGCTAACACAGATACGCAGTATTTT
TRBV7-3,-,TRBJ1-2,TRBD1,CASSLGQGRGGYTF,TGTGCCAGCAGCCTTGGACAGGGGCGCGGAGGCTACACCTTC
TRBV6-5,-,TRBJ2-7,-,CASSSEGGGREQYF,TGTGCCAGCAGTTCTGAAGGGGGGGGCCGCGAGCAGTACTTC
TRBV5-1,-,TRBJ2-4,TRBD2,CASSLGPTSGGTKNIQYF,TGCGCCAGCAGCTTGGGACCCACTAGCGGGGGAACCAAAAACATTCAGTACTTC
TRBV4-3,-,TRBJ1-2,-,CASSQVGGTEYGYTF,TGCGCCAGCAGCCAAGTTGGCGGGACGGAGTATGGCTACACCTTC